In its sample, the clone carrying this T cell receptor (beta chain) was seen many times. The antigen is unknown. Stated time point: technical triplicate 2. Approximately 920,000 sorted CD4+ or CD8+ T cells made each library. Germline V lookup: CDR1 SGHRS, CDR2 YFSETQ. CDR3 length: 15 residues. The trim removed 4 bases at V and 1 base at J, leaving 4 bases unmatched. Synthesis of cDNA was carried out by template-switch 5'RACE. The reaction used 10-nucleotide random UMIs. Every sequencing run gave over 190 million TCR-beta sequences, taken from 15-18 subjects. In TCRdb, the 5' RACE reads were re-called with MiXCR into one record per CDR3 protein. This table holds under 35,000 distinct CDR3 sequences, roughly 15% found once. This sample stems from a study of neurological immune-mediated disorders. Study findings and constraints: No CDR3 amino acid sequences were shared by expanded clones across subjects, suggesting private repertoires in all groups.

Sequenced: CD4+ T cells from blood. The chain joins TRBV5-1 to TRBJ2-3; 9 bases match TRBD1. The receptor was isolated from a female donor with HTLV-1-associated myelopathy (HAM/TSP). The CDR3 here is CASSQQGAGTDTQYF. The CDR3 DNA sequence: TGCGCCAGCAGCCAACAGGGGGCAGGCACAGATACGCAGTATTTT.